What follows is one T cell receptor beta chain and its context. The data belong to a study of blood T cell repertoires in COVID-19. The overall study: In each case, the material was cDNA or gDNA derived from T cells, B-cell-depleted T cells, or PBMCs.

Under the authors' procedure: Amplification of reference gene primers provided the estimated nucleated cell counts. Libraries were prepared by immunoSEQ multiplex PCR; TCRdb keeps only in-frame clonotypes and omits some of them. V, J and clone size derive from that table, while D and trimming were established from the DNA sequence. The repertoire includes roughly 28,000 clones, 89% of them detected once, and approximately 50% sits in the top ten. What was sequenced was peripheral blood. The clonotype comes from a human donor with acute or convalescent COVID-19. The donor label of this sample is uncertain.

CDR3 protein: CASGLVGQGAYEQYF. The CDR3, as DNA: TGTGCTAGTGGTTTGGTAGGACAGGGGGCCTACGAGCAGTACTTC. The V and J genes are TRBV12-5 and TRBJ2-7; TRBD1 matches at 10 bases. CDR3 length: 15 residues. The germline gives CDR1 LGHNT, CDR2 FRNRAP. With V trimmed by 0 bases and J by 2 bases, 1 base remained unmatched.